The sequence of this T cell receptor beta chain was determined in a study of T cell repertoires in ileal Crohn's disease. Looking at the study overall: Operated complications were stricturing disease (around 61%) and penetrating disease (around 40%).

Time point in this sample: neoterminal ileum biopsy at postoperative endoscopy, about 6 months after surgery. Trimming took off 4 bases at V and 5 bases at J, with 17 bases between the two ends. This CDR3 is 15 amino acids long. Germline V gives CDR1 MGHRA, CDR2 YSYEKL. About this clone itself: Distinct nucleotide sequences in the sample also encode this CDR3.

Profiling relied on immunoSEQ multiplex PCR, and the TCRdb table lists in-frame clones only, not all of them. This repertoire shows over a thousand clones, 80% found once; its top ten account for about 30%. The receptor was derived from an adult with Crohn's disease. This rearrangement joins TRBV4-1 to TRBJ1-2; D not resolved. The sample was ileal tissue. CDR3 DNA: TGCGCCAGCAGCCCCTTACATCCCGACGGGTATGGCTACACCTTC. Translated: CASSPLHPDGYGYTF.